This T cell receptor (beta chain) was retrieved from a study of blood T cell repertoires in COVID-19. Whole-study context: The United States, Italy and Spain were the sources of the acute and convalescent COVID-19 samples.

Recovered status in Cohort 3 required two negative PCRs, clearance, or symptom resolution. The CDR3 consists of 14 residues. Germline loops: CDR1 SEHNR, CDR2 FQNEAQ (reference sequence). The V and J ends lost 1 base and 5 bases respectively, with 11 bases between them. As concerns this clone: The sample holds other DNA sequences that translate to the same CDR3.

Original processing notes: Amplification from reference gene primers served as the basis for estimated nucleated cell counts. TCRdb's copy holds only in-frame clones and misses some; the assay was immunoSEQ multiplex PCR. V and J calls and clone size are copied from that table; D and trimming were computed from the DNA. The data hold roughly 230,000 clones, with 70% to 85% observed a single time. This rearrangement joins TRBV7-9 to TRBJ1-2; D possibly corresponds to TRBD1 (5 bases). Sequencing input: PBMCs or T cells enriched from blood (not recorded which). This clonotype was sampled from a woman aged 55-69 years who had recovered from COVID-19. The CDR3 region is CASSLGGGNYGYTF. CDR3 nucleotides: TGTGCCAGCAGCTTAGGCGGGGGTAATTATGGCTACACCTTC.